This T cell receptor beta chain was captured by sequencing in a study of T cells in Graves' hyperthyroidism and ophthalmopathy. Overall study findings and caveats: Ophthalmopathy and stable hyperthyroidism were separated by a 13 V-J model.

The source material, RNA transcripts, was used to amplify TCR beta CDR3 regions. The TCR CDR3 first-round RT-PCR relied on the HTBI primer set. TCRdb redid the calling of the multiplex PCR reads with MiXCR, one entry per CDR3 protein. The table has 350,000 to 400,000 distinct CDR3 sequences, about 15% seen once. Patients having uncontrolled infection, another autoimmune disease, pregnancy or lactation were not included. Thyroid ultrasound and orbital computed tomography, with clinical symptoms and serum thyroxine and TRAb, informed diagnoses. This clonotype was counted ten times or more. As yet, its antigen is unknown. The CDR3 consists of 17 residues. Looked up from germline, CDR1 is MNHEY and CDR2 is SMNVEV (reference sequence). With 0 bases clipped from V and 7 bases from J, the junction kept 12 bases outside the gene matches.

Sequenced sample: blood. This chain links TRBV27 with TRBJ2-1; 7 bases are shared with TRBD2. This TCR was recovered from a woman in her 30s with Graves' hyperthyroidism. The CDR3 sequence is CASSLSNYGRSKNEQFF. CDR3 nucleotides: TGTGCCAGCAGTTTATCGAACTACGGGAGGTCGAAGAATGAGCAGTTCTTC.